Listed below are T cell receptor beta chains from one sample, sequenced in a study of neurological immune-mediated disorders. MiXCR, run by TCRdb on the 5' RACE reads, gives a single entry per CDR3 protein. The sample yields more than 50,000 distinct CDR3 sequences, 3.9% seen once. Sequences were obtained from PBMCs. Receptor source: a young man with multiple sclerosis. CDR3s include the opening cysteine and the closing phenylalanine or tryptophan. Each record gives: clone size, J gene, D gene, CDR3 length, V gene, CDR3 protein, CDR3 DNA. The D gene is left open where the match is weak. The size field reads once, few, many, or a class for an expanded clone.

clone size: many
J gene: TRBJ2-1
D gene: .
CDR3 length: 12
V gene: TRBV5-1
CDR3 protein: CASSLSGNEQFF
CDR3 DNA: TGCGCCAGCAGCTTATCGGGTAATGAGCAGTTCTTC

clone size: many
J gene: TRBJ2-2
D gene: .
CDR3 length: 14
V gene: TRBV5-1
CDR3 protein: CASTPSPNTGELFF
CDR3 DNA: TGCGCCAGCACGCCCAGCCCGAACACCGGGGAGCTGTTTTTT

clone size: many
J gene: TRBJ1-5
D gene: .
CDR3 length: 16
V gene: TRBV6-2/TRBV6-3
CDR3 protein: CASSYHIGGPNQPQHF
CDR3 DNA: TGTGCCAGCAGTTATCATATCGGGGGCCCCAATCAGCCCCAGCATTTT

clone size: many
J gene: TRBJ2-3
D gene: .
CDR3 length: 15
V gene: TRBV7-8
CDR3 protein: CASSLVAGGTDTQYF
CDR3 DNA: TGTGCCAGCAGCTTAGTGGCAGGGGGCACAGATACGCAGTATTTT

clone size: many
J gene: TRBJ2-3
D gene: .
CDR3 length: 11
V gene: TRBV12-3/TRBV12-4
CDR3 protein: CASSFGITQYF
CDR3 DNA: TGTGCCAGCAGTTTCGGAATTACGCAGTATTTT

clone size: many
J gene: TRBJ2-5
D gene: .
CDR3 length: 20
V gene: TRBV5-1
CDR3 protein: CASSLALTTGVGYEQETQYF
CDR3 DNA: TGCGCCAGCAGCTTGGCCTTAACAACTGGCGTGGGGTACGAACAAGAGACCCAGTACTTC

clone size: many
J gene: TRBJ1-6
D gene: .
CDR3 length: 13
V gene: TRBV11-3
CDR3 protein: CASSLDGDSPLNF
CDR3 DNA: TGTGCCAGCAGCTTAGATGGGGATTCACCCCTCAACTTT

clone size: many
J gene: TRBJ2-3
D gene: TRBD2
CDR3 length: 11
V gene: TRBV20-1
CDR3 protein: CSALGLASQYF
CDR3 DNA: TGCAGTGCTCTTGGACTAGCGTCGCAGTATTTT

clone size: many
J gene: TRBJ1-1
D gene: TRBD1
CDR3 length: 15
V gene: TRBV27
CDR3 protein: CASSGTGAMNTEAFF
CDR3 DNA: TGTGCCAGCAGTGGGACAGGGGCTATGAACACTGAAGCTTTCTTT

clone size: many
J gene: TRBJ1-2
D gene: .
CDR3 length: 14
V gene: TRBV5-1
CDR3 protein: CASSGRAVGHGYTF
CDR3 DNA: TGCGCCAGCAGCGGCCGGGCCGTGGGCCATGGCTACACCTTC

clone size: many
J gene: TRBJ2-5
D gene: TRBD2
CDR3 length: 14
V gene: TRBV20-1
CDR3 protein: CSALLAGGQETQYF
CDR3 DNA: TGCAGTGCTCTCCTAGCGGGGGGTCAAGAGACCCAGTACTTC

clone size: many
J gene: TRBJ2-3
D gene: TRBD2
CDR3 length: 16
V gene: TRBV6-5
CDR3 protein: CASRGSSGGLGDTQYF
CDR3 DNA: TGTGCCAGCAGGGGGTCTAGCGGGGGGCTAGGAGATACGCAGTATTTT

clone size: many
J gene: TRBJ1-2
D gene: .
CDR3 length: 15
V gene: TRBV5-1
CDR3 protein: CASSLGSGHLYGYTF
CDR3 DNA: TGCGCCAGCAGCTTAGGCTCGGGACACCTCTATGGCTACACCTTC

clone size: many
J gene: TRBJ1-2
D gene: .
CDR3 length: 12
V gene: TRBV12-3/TRBV12-4
CDR3 protein: CASSIPQGAHTF
CDR3 DNA: TGTGCCAGCAGTATACCACAGGGTGCCCACACCTTC

clone size: many
J gene: TRBJ2-3
D gene: .
CDR3 length: 15
V gene: TRBV9
CDR3 protein: CASSVDDTMADTQYF
CDR3 DNA: TGTGCCAGCAGCGTGGACGACACCATGGCAGATACGCAGTATTTT

clone size: many
J gene: TRBJ2-5
D gene: TRBD2
CDR3 length: 14
V gene: TRBV10-3
CDR3 protein: CAIRTSGKQETQYF
CDR3 DNA: TGTGCCATCAGGACTAGCGGGAAACAAGAGACCCAGTACTTC